The 6 T cell receptor beta chains below were found in one sample sequenced in a study of blood T cells in healthy people across ages. Together with a sample-barcoded 5' primer, a J-beta primer mix was included in a second PCR lasting about 6 to 12 cycles. TCRdb re-called the 5' RACE reads with MiXCR, one entry per CDR3 protein. The sample holds hundreds of thousands of distinct CDR3 sequences, 32% seen once. Source material: blood. Source of these receptors: an elderly woman in good health.

The sample holds a few counts of this clonotype. A single base separates this from a much larger clone, so it may be a read error. The chain couples TRBV7-2 to TRBJ2-1, with a tentative D call TRBD2 (5 bases). V was shortened by 1 base and J by 0 bases, with 10 bases between the two germline ends. The CDR3 has 16 residues. Looked up from germline, CDR1 is SGHTA and CDR2 is FQGNSA. CDR3 amino acids: CASSLGGWSSYNEQFF. In nucleotides, the CDR3 is TGTGCCAGCAGCTTAGGCGGGTGGAGCTCCTACAATGAGCAGTTCTTC.

A note on this clonotype: The CDR3 ends on some other residue instead of the conserved phenylalanine or tryptophan, so this is likely a read error. V and J are TRBV7-9 and TRBJ1-2; possibly TRBD1 for D (5 bases). The CDR3 covers 14 residues. V lost 5 bases and J 2 bases, leaving 12 bases between the germline ends. Germline CDR1 and CDR2: SEHNR and FQNEAQ (reference sequence). The CDR3 is CASSPMGRNYGYTV. The CDR3 nucleotides read TGTGCCAGCAGCCCAATGGGACGGAACTATGGCTACACCGTC.

Ten or more counts support this clonotype. This chain joins TRBV6-1 and TRBJ2-7; tentative D call: TRBD2 (5 bases). Germline loops: CDR1 MNHNS, CDR2 SASEGT. Trimming pared 3 bases from V and 6 bases from J, leaving 18 bases between. This CDR3 region has 15 residues. The CDR3 coding sequence is TGTGCCAGCAGTGAGAGGGTAGTGGGCCGGGGCGAGCAGTACTTC. Residues: CASSERVVGRGEQYF.

This clonotype was seen repeatedly, ten times or more. V and J are TRBV5-1 and TRBJ2-7, with TRBD2 identical over 8 bases. J was trimmed by 7 bases and V by 4 bases; bases with no gene match: 10. CDR3 length: 14 residues. Per the germline V gene, CDR1 is SGHRS and CDR2 is YFSETQ. The DNA for the CDR3 is TGCGCCAGCAGCCCCACGGCGGGGGGAGGGGAGCAGTACTTC. Translated, it gives CASSPTAGGGEQYF.

This chain connects TRBV3-1 to TRBJ2-1; 10 nucleotides align to TRBD2. Germline V gene data show CDR1 as LGHDT and CDR2 as YNNKEL (reference sequence). V dropped 5 bases and J dropped 1; count of bases not matched to a gene: 17. The CDR3 totals 20 residues. CDR3 region: CASSRSGRAKFFRSYNEQFF. CDR3 nucleotide sequence: TGTGCCAGCAGCAGGAGCGGGAGGGCCAAGTTTTTCCGGTCCTACAATGAGCAGTTCTTC.

This clonotype appeared many times. The chain links TRBV5-4 to TRBJ2-5; tentative D call: TRBD2 (5 bases). Germline CDR1 SGHNT, CDR2 YYREEE (reference sequence). The CDR3 totals 14 residues. With 5 bases removed from V and 5 bases from J, the gap between germline ends came to 16 bases. The CDR3 sequence: CASSGAVPGETQYF. DNA of the CDR3: TGTGCCAGCAGTGGAGCGGTCCCTGGGGAGACCCAGTACTTC.